This TCR beta chain was profiled in a study of blood T cell repertoires in COVID-19. At the level of the study: Material from acute and convalescent COVID-19 was sourced from the United States, Italy and Spain. T cells, B-cell-depleted T cells, or PBMCs supplied cDNA or gDNA.

CDR3 length equals 13 residues. Trimming cost V 6 bases and J 12 bases, with 20 bases left between them. CDR1 KGHSH and CDR2 LQKENI come from the germline V gene. TCRdb's copy holds only in-frame clones and misses some; the assay was immunoSEQ multiplex PCR. This table has fewer than 100,000 clones, approximately 85% appearing once. This chain connects TRBV18 to TRBJ1-1; D might be TRBD1 (5 bases). Specimen: peripheral blood. The origin of this receptor is a human donor in a cohort sampled during active COVID-19. CDR3 in amino acids: CASSPERGGTTFF. CDR3 DNA sequence: TGTGCCAGCTCTCCCGAGAGGGGAGGGACGACTTTCTTT.